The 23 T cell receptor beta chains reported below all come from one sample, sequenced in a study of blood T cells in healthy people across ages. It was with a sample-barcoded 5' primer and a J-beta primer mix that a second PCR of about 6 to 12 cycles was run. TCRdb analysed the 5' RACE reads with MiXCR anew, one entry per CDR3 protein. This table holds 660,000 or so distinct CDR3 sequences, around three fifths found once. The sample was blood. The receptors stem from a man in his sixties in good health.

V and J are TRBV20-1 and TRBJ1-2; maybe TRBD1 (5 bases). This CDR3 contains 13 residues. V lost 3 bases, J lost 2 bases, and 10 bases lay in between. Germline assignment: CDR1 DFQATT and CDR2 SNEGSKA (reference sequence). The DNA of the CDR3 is TGCAGTGCTAGCCCCTGGGACAACTATGGCTACACCTTC. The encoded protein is CSASPWDNYGYTF.

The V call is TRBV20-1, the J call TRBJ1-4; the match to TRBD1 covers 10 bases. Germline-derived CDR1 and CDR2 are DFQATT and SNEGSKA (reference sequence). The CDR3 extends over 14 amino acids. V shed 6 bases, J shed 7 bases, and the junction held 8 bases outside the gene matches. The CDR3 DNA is TGCAGTGCGAAAAGACAGGGGGCGGGTGAAAAACTGTTTTTT. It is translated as CSAKRQGAGEKLFF.

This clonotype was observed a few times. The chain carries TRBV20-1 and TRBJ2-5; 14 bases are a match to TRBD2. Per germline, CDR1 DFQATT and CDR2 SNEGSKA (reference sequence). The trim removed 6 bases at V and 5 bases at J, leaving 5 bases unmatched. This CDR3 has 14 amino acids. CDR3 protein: CSAGTSGGRETQYF. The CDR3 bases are TGCAGTGCAGGGACTAGCGGGGGTCGGGAGACCCAGTACTTC.

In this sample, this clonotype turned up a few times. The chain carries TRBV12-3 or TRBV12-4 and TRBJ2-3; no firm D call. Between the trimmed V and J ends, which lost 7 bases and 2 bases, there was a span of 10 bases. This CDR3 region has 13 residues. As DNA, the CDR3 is TGTGCCAGCAACACAGCGTTCACAGATACGCAGTATTTT. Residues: CASNTAFTDTQYF.

The CDR3 nucleotides are TGCAGTGCTGCCGGGGGCAGGGATTCCTACGAGCAGTACTTC. Protein: CSAAGGRDSYEQYF. This chain uses TRBV20-1 with TRBJ2-7; D tentatively fits TRBD1 or TRBD2 (6 bases each). The CDR3 spans 14 residues. The V end was cut by 5 bases, the J end by 1 base, with 15 bases between. CDR1 is DFQATT and CDR2 is SNEGSKA in the germline V gene (reference sequence).

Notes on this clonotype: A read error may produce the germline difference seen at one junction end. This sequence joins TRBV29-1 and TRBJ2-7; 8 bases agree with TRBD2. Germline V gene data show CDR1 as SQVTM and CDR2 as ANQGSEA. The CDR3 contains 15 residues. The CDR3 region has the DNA TGCAGCGTCGAAGATCGGGGGGGGGATGCCTACGAGCAGTACTTC. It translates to CSVEDRGGDAYEQYF.

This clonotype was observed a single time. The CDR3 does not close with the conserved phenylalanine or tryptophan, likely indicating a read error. Here the CDR3 DNA reads TGTGCCAGCAGCTTAGATCTCACAGTAACTAACACTGAAGCTTTCATT. It is translated as CASSLDLTVTNTEAFI. The rearrangement uses TRBV11-2 and TRBJ1-1; no definite D call. Germline V lookup: CDR1 SGHAT, CDR2 FQNNGV. V was pared by 0 bases and J by 2 bases, with 13 bases between. This CDR3 spans 16 amino acids.

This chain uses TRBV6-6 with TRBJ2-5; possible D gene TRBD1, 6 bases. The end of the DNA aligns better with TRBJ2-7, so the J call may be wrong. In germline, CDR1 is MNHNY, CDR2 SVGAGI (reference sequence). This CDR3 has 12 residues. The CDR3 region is CASTNRVGEQYF. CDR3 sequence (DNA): TGTGCCAGCACCAACAGGGTCGGCGAGCAGTACTTC.

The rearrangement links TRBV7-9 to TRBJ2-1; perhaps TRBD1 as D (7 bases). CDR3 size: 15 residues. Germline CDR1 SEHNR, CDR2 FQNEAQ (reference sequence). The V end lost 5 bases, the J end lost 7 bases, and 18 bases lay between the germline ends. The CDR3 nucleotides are TGTGCCAGCAGCCCCCCAGGGGGGACCGGGAATGAGCAGTTCTTC. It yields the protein CASSPPGGTGNEQFF.

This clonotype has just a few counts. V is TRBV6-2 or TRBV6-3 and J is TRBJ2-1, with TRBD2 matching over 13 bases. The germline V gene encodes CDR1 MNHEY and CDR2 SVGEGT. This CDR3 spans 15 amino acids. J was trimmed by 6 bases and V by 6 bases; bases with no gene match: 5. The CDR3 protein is CASSTSGGAGNEQFF. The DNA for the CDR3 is TGTGCCAGCAGCACTAGCGGGGGGGCGGGCAATGAGCAGTTCTTC.

CDR3 loop: CASSYESAFYNEQFF. The CDR3 DNA is TGTGCCAGCAGCTATGAGTCAGCATTCTACAATGAGCAGTTCTTC. The rearrangement links TRBV14 to TRBJ2-1, with D unresolved. V was cut by 5 bases and J by 3 bases, with 14 bases left in between. Germline V CDR1 and CDR2: SGHDN, FVKESK. This CDR3 has 15 residues. Full variable domain (remainder filled in from reference TRBV14 and TRBJ2-1): EAGVTQFPSHSVIEKGQTVTLRCDPISGHDNLYWYRRVMGKEIKFLLHFVKESKQDESGMPNNRFLAERTGGTYSTLKVQPAELEDSGVYFCASSYESAFYNEQFFGPGTRLTVL.

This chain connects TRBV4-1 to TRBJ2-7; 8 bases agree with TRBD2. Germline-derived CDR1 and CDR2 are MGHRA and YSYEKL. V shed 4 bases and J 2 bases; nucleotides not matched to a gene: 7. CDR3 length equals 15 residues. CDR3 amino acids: CASSPAGGGPYEQYF. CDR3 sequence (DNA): TGCGCCAGCAGCCCGGCCGGGGGGGGTCCCTACGAGCAGTACTTC.

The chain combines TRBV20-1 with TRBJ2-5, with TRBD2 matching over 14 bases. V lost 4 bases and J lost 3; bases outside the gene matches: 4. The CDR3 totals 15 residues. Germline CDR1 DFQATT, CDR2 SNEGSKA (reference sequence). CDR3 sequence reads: CSATGLAGAEETQYF. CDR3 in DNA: TGCAGTGCTACGGGACTAGCGGGGGCGGAAGAGACCCAGTACTTC.

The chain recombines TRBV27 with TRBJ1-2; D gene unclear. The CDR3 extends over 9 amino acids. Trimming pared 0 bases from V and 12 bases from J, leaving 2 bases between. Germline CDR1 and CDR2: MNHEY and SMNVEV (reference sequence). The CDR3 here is CASSLSDTF. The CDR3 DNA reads TGTGCCAGCAGTTTATCCGACACCTTC.

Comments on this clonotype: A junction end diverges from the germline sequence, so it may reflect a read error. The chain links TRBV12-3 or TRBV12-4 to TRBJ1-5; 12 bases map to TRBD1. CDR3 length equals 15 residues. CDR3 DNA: TGTGCCTGCAGTTTGGGGACAGGGGGCCGGCAGCCCCAGCATTTT. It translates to CACSLGTGGRQPQHF.

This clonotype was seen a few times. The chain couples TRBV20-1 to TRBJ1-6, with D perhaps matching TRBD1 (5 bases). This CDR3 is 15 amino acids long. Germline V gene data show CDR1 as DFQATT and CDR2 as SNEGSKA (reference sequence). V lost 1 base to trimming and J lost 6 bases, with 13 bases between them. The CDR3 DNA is TGCAGTGCTAGAGTCTCGGGACCTGGTAATTCACCCCTCCACTTT. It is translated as CSARVSGPGNSPLHF.

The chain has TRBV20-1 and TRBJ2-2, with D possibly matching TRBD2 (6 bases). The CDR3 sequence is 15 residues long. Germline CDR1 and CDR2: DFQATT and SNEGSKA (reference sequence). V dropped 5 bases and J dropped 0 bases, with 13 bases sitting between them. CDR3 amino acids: CSAPRGTPNTGELFF. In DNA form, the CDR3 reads TGCAGTGCTCCCCGCGGGACGCCGAACACCGGGGAGCTGTTTTTT.

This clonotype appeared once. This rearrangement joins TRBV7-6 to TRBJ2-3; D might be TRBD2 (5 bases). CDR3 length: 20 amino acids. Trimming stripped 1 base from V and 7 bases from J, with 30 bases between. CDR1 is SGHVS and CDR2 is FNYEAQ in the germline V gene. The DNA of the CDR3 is TGTGCCAGCAGCTTAGAGCCCCCGCCGAGCGCGAGCGCCCCGGGAAATACGCAGTATTTT. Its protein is CASSLEPPPSASAPGNTQYF.

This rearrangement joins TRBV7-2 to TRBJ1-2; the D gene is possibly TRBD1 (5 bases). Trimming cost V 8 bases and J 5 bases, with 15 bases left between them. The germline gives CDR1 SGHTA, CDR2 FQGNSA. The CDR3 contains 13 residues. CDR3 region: CASATGARYGYTF. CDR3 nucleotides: TGTGCCAGCGCGACCGGGGCGAGATATGGCTACACCTTC.

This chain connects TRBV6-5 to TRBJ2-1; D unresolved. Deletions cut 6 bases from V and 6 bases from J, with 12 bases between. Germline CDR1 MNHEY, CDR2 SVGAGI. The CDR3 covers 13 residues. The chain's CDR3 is CASSPTLGNEQFF. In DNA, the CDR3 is TGTGCCAGCAGCCCGACCCTGGGCAATGAGCAGTTCTTC.

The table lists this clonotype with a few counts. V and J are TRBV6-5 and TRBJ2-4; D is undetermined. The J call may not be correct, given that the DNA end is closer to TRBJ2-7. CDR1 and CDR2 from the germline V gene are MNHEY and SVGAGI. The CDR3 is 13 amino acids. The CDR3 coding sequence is TGTGCCAGCAGCGGCAGACCAGACTACGAGCAGTACTTC. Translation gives CASSGRPDYEQYF.

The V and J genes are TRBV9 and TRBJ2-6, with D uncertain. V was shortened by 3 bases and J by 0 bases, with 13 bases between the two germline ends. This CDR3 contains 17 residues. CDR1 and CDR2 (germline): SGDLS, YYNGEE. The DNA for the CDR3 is TGTGCCAGCAGCGAATGGACGGCGAGCTCTGGGGCCAACGTCCTGACTTTC. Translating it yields CASSEWTASSGANVLTF.

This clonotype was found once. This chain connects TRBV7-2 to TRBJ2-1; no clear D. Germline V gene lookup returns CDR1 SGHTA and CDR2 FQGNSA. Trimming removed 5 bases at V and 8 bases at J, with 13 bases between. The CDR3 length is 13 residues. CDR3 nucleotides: TGTGCCAGCAGCCAACTATTTGGGGATGAGCAGTTCTTC. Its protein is CASSQLFGDEQFF.